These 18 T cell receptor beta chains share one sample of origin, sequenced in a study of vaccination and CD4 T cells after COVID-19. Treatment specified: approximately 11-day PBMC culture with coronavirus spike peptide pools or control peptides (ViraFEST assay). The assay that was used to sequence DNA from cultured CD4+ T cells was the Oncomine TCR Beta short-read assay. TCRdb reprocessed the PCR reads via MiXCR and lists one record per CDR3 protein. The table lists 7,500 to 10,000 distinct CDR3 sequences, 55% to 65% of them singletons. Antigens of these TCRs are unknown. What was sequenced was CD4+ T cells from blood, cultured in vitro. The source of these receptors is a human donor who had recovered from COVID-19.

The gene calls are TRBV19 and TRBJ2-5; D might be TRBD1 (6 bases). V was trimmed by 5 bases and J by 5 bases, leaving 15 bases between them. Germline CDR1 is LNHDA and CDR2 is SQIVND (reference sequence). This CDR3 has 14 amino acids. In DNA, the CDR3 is TGTGCCAGTAGTCAGGGCGGAAGGGGGGAGACCCAGTACTTC. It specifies CASSQGGRGETQYF. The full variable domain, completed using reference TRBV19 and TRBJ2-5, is DGGITQSPKYLFRKEGQNVTLSCEQNLNHDAMYWYRQDPGQGLRLIYYSQIVNDFQKGDIAEGYSVSREKKESFPLTVTSAQKNPTAFYLCASSQGGRGETQYFGPGTRLLVL.

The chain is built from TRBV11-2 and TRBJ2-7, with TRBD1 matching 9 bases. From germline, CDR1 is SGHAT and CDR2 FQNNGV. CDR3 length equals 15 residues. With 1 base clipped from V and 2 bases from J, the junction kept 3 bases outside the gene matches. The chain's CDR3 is CASSLGQGGTYEQYF. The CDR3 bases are TGTGCCAGCAGCTTAGGACAGGGGGGTACCTACGAGCAGTACTTC.

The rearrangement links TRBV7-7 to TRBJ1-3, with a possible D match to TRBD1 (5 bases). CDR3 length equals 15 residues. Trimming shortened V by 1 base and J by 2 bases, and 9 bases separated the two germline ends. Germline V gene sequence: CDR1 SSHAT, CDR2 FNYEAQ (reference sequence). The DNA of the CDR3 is TGTGCCAGCAGCTTAGGACGGGGGACTGGAAACACCATATATTTT. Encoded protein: CASSLGRGTGNTIYF.

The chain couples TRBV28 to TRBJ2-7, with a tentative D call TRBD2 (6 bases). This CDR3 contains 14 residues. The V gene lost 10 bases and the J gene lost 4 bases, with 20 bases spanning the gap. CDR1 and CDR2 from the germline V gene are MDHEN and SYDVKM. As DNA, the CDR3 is TGTGCCACCGGAGGGGACCAGCCCCCATACGAGCAGTACTTC. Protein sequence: CATGGDQPPYEQYF.

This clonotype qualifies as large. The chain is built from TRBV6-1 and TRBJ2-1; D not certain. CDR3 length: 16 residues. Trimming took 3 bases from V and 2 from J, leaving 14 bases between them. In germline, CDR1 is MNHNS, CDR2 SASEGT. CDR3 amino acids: CASSDDTYRPYNEQFF. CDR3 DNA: TGTGCCAGCAGTGATGACACCTACCGGCCCTACAATGAGCAGTTCTTC.

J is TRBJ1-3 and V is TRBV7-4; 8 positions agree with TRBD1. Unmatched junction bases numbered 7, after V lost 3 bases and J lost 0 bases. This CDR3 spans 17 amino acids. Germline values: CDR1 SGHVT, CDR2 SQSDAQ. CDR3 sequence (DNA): TGTGCCAGCAGCTTTACCGGGACAGGCATCTCTGGAAACACCATATATTTT. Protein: CASSFTGTGISGNTIYF.

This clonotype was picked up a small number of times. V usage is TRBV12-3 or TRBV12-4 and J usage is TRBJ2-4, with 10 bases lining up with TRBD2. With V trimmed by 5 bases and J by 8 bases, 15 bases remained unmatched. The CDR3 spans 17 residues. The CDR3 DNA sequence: TGTGCCAGCAGTAGAGGGTGGATAGCGGGGGGATGGGACATTCAGTACTTC. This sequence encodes CASSRGWIAGGWDIQYF.

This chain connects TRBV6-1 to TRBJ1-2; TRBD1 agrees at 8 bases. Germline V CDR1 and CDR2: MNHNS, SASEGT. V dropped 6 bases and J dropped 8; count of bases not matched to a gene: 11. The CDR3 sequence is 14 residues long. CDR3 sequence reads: CASSPVRGQGGYTF. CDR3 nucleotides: TGTGCCAGCAGCCCCGTCAGGGGGCAAGGAGGCTACACCTTC.

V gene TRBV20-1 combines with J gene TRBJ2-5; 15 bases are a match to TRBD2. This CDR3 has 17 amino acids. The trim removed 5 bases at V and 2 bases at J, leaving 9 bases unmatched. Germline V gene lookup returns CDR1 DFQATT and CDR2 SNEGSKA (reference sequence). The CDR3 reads CSAAGLAGGPLQETQYF. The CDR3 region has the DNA TGCAGTGCTGCCGGACTAGCGGGGGGGCCACTTCAAGAGACCCAGTACTTC.

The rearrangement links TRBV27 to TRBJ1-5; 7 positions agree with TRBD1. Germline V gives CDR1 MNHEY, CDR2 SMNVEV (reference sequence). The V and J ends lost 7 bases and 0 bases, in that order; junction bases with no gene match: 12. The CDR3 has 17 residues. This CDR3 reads CASNPTGYGLSNQPQHF. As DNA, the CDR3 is TGTGCCAGCAACCCGACAGGGTACGGCCTTAGCAATCAGCCCCAGCATTTT.

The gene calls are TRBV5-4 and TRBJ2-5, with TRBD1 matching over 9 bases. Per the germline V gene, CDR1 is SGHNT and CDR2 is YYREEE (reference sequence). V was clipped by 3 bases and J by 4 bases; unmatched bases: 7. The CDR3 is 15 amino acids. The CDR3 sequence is CASSSRDRVVETQYF. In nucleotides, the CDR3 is TGTGCCAGCAGCTCCCGGGACAGGGTGGTAGAGACCCAGTACTTC.

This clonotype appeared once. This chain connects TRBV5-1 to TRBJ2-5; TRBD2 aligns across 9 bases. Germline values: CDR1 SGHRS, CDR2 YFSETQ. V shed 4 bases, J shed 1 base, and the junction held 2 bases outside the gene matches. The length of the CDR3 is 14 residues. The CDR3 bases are TGCGCCAGCAGCCTGACTAGCGGCCAAGAGACCCAGTACTTC. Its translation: CASSLTSGQETQYF.

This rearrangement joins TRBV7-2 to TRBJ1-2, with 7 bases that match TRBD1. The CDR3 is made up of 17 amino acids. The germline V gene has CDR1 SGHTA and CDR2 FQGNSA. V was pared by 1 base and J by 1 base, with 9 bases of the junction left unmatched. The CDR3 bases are TGTGCCAGCAGCTTAGGGGGGGACAGAAAACTTAACTATGGCTACACCTTC. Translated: CASSLGGDRKLNYGYTF. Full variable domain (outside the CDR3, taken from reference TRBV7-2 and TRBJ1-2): GAGVSQSPSNKVTEKGKDVELRCDPISGHTALYWYRQSLGQGLEFLIYFQGNSAPDKSGLPSDRFSAERTGGSVSTLTIQRTQQEDSAVYLCASSLGGDRKLNYGYTFGSGTRLTVV.

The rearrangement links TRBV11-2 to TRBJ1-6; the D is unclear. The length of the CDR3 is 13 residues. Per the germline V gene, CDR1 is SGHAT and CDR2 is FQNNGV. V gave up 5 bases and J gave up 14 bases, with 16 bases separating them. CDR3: CASSPEPAAALHF. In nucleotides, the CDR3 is TGTGCCAGCAGCCCAGAACCGGCAGCCGCCCTCCACTTT. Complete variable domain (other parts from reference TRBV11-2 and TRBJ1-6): EAGVAQSPRYKIIEKRQSVAFWCNPISGHATLYWYQQILGQGPKLLIQFQNNGVVDDSQLPKDRFSAERLKGVDSTLKIQPAKLEDSAVYLCASSPEPAAALHFGNGTRLTVT.

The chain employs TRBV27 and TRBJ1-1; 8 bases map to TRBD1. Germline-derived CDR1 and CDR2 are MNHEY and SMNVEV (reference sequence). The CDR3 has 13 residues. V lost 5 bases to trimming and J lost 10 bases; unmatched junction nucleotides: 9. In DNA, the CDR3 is TGTGCCAGCAGTCCGCGACAGGGGCGCGTAGCTTTCTTT. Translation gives CASSPRQGRVAFF.

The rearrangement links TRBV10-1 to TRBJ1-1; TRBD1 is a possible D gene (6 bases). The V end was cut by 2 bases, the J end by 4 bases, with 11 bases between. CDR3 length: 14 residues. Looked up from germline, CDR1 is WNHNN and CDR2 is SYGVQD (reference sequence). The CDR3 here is CASSEGGGSTEAFF. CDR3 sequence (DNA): TGCGCCAGCAGTGAGGGAGGGGGGAGCACTGAAGCTTTCTTT.

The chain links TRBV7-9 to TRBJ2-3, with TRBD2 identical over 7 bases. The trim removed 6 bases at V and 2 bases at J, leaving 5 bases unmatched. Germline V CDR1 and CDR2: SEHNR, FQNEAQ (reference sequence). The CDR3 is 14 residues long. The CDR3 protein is CASSPGLPTDTQYF. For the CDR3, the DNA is TGTGCCAGCAGTCCGGGACTACCCACAGATACGCAGTATTTT. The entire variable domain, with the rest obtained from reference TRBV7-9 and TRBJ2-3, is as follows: DTGVSQNPRHKITKRGQNVTFRCDPISEHNRLYWYRQTLGQGPEFLTYFQNEAQLEKSRLLSDRFSAERPKGSFSTLEIQRTEQGDSAMYLCASSPGLPTDTQYFGPGTRLTVL.

The CDR3 region has the DNA TGTGCCAGTGCCGAGAGCCACGGGCAGTACACTGAAGCTTTCTTT. As protein: CASAESHGQYTEAFF. The chain couples TRBV19 to TRBJ1-1; D is undetermined. The CDR3 spans 15 residues. CDR1 LNHDA and CDR2 SQIVND come from the germline V gene (reference sequence). The V and J ends lost 8 bases and 3 bases respectively, with 19 bases between them.